This TCR beta chain was obtained from a study of T cell responses to AZD1222 COVID-19 vaccine. This clone was observed many times. Its antigen is still unknown. Second-dose schedules of about 4 or about 12 weeks were combined. The method was immunoSEQ multiplex PCR; TCRdb's version includes in-frame clones alone and lacks a portion of them. The data show 110,000 or so clones, about 87% seen once. Germline V gives CDR1 SNHLY, CDR2 FYNNEI. Trimming at V came to 5 bases and at J to 0 bases, leaving 13 bases not matched to a gene. The CDR3 sequence is 18 residues long. Study results and limitations: Spike-specific TCR breadth and depth rose after two AZD1222 doses. Baseline seropositives among AZD1222 recipients totaled only 5 to 7. Distributed over spike, vaccine-associated CD4 TCRs predominated at 160-218 and 743-854.

The receptor's source is an adult who received the AZD1222 COVID-19 vaccine. The chain combines TRBV2 with TRBJ1-1; 9 positions agree with TRBD1. The sequencing used peripheral blood, collected 28 days after the second AZD1222 dose. The CDR3 loop is CASSSLPMGQGLNTEAFF. DNA for the CDR3: TGTGCCAGCAGTTCTTTACCGATGGGACAGGGATTGAACACTGAAGCTTTCTTT.